This paragraph covers one T cell receptor beta chain sequence. Its target is unknown. The sample is drawn from a study of PD-1 blockade in classical Hodgkin lymphoma. Study-wide points: It was reported that newly diagnosed patients had less baseline TCR diversity than healthy donors.

The protocol was immunoSEQ multiplex PCR, while the TCRdb copy is restricted to in-frame clones and leaves out a portion. The repertoire includes roughly 61,000 clones, roughly nine tenths of them detected once, and about 15% sits in the top ten. CDR1 and CDR2 from the germline V gene are SGHDT and YYEEEE. CDR3 size: 16 residues. V was clipped by 0 bases and J by 7 bases, with 14 bases between them. All patients experienced relapse after autologous stem cell transplantation, and brentuximab vedotin exposure was variable. Source: peripheral blood mononuclear cells (PBMCs), taken at baseline. The genes are TRBV5-6 and TRBJ1-6; no firm D call. The clonotype comes from a human donor with classical Hodgkin lymphoma. For the CDR3, the DNA is TGTGCCAGCAGCTTGGCCGCAGCGCGCCCCAATTCACCCCTCCACTTT. Translation gives CASSLAAARPNSPLHF.